Sequencing of this TCR beta chain was carried out in a study of T cells in Graves' hyperthyroidism and ophthalmopathy. Study-level points and caveats: Model-based prediction identified ophthalmopathy a median about 6.8 months prior to its onset.

Amplification yielded TCR beta CDR3 regions, with RNA transcripts as the source. The HTBI primer set was used in a first-round RT-PCR of the TCR CDR3. Each CDR3 protein gets one entry after TCRdb re-called the multiplex PCR reads with MiXCR. Here the sample spans roughly 400,000 distinct CDR3 sequences, 11% to 15% being singletons. This CDR3 is built from 14 residues. Germline V gene data show CDR1 as KGHSH and CDR2 as LQKENI. Only a few counts were recorded for this clonotype. Its antigen is not known. Mismatch with germline at one junction end may stem from a read error. This chain connects TRBV18 to TRBJ2-7, with D possibly matching TRBD2 (5 bases). Sequenced material: blood. This TCR came from a man aged 45-65 years with Graves' ophthalmopathy. The CDR3 loop is CAGSPAGSSYEQYF. The CDR3 nucleotides read TGTGCCGGCTCACCGGCTGGGAGCTCCTACGAGCAGTACTTC.